Below are 29 T cell receptor beta chains sequenced from a single sample in a study of PD-1 blockade in classical Hodgkin lymphoma. The time point was: cycle 4 day 1 (C4D1), after 6 weeks of nivolumab. All patients relapsed after autologous stem cell transplantation, and brentuximab vedotin exposure varied. Profiling relied on immunoSEQ multiplex PCR, and the TCRdb table lists in-frame clones only, not all of them. In the table there are 20,000 to 25,000 clones, around 70% of which are singletons. The starting material was peripheral blood mononuclear cells (PBMCs), obtained before the fourth cycle of nivolumab. These receptors were taken from a human donor with classical Hodgkin lymphoma.

The chain is built from TRBV6-8 and TRBJ2-5; tentatively, D is TRBD2 (6 bases). V dropped 4 bases and J dropped 12 bases, with 12 bases sitting between them. The CDR3 is 11 residues long. Germline assignment: CDR1 MNHGY and CDR2 SAAAGT. The CDR3 loop reads CASSSAGWEYF. CDR3 DNA: TGTGCCAGCAGTTCCGCGGGGTGGGAGTACTTC.

This clone was observed once. This rearrangement joins TRBV6-1 to TRBJ1-1; possibly TRBD1 for D (5 bases). Germline loops: CDR1 MNHNS, CDR2 SASEGT. CDR3 length equals 15 residues. V was trimmed by 1 base and J by 0 bases, leaving 9 bases between them. CDR3 in DNA: TGTGCCAGCAGTGAAGAGGGACGGCTGAACACTGAAGCTTTCTTT. This translates into CASSEEGRLNTEAFF.

The chain carries TRBV30 and TRBJ2-2, with D perhaps matching TRBD1 or TRBD2 (5 bases each). V lost 0 bases and J 3 bases, leaving 5 bases between the germline ends. CDR1 GTSNPN and CDR2 SVGIG come from the germline V gene (reference sequence). This CDR3 region has 13 residues. The CDR3 spells CAWSVGDTGELFF. The CDR3 DNA reads TGTGCCTGGAGTGTGGGGGACACCGGGGAGCTGTTTTTT.

The rearrangement links TRBV10-3 to TRBJ2-4, with D tentatively TRBD2 (7 bases). CDR3 size: 14 residues. In germline, CDR1 is ENHRY, CDR2 SYGVKD. V dropped 2 bases and J dropped 9 bases, with 14 bases sitting between them. This CDR3 reads CAISEPTRGGIQYF. CDR3 nucleotide sequence: TGTGCCATCAGTGAGCCTACTAGGGGGGGCATTCAGTACTTC.

The DNA for the CDR3 is TGTGCCAGCAGTTACTCTGACAGGCTGTCCGAAAAACTGTTTTTT. This codes for CASSYSDRLSEKLFF. The V and J genes are TRBV6-6 and TRBJ1-4, with D possibly TRBD1 on 6 matching bases. The CDR3 totals 15 residues. The V and J ends lost 0 bases and 8 bases respectively, with 13 bases between them. Germline V CDR1 and CDR2: MNHNY, SVGAGI (reference sequence).

CDR3 residues: CASSWDRGSSYEQYF. Written as DNA, the CDR3 is TGTGCCAGCAGCTGGGACAGGGGAAGCTCCTACGAGCAGTACTTC. The V gene is TRBV5-4, the J gene TRBJ2-7; 10 nucleotides line up with TRBD1. The V and J ends lost 3 bases and 0 bases, in that order; junction bases with no gene match: 3. The length of the CDR3 is 15 residues. The germline CDR1 and CDR2 sequences are SGHNT and YYREEE (reference sequence).

The J gene is TRBJ2-1, the V gene TRBV27, with TRBD2 matching 10 bases. Trimming cost V 5 bases and J 7 bases; bases outside gene matches: 8. The CDR3 has 15 residues. The germline V gene has CDR1 MNHEY and CDR2 SMNVEV (reference sequence). The CDR3 spells CASSRGASGGNEQFF. CDR3 nucleotide sequence: TGTGCCAGCAGTCGTGGCGCTAGCGGGGGTAATGAGCAGTTCTTC.

This clone has just a few counts. The chain recombines TRBV4-2 with TRBJ2-5; possible D gene TRBD2, 5 bases. V lost 3 bases and J 3 bases, leaving 8 bases between the germline ends. The CDR3 runs 13 residues. Germline CDR1 is LGHNA and CDR2 is YNFKEQ. The CDR3: CASSQRVKETQYF. CDR3 sequence (DNA): TGTGCCAGCAGCCAGCGGGTTAAAGAGACCCAGTACTTC.

The chain uses TRBV11-2 and TRBJ2-7; 10 bases line up with TRBD2. Per the germline V gene, CDR1 is SGHAT and CDR2 is FQNNGV. Trimming cost V 4 bases and J 2 bases; bases outside gene matches: 8. CDR3 length: 16 residues. Here the CDR3 DNA reads TGTGCCAGCAGCTCATACGGGACTAGCGAAACCTACGAGCAGTACTTC. It translates to CASSSYGTSETYEQYF.

V usage is TRBV4-2 and J usage is TRBJ2-7; D is unresolved. The ends were cut back, 0 bases at V and 2 bases at J, with 14 bases in the middle. The length of the CDR3 is 16 residues. The germline CDR1 and CDR2 sequences are LGHNA and YNFKEQ. The CDR3 sequence is CASSQEGRSPPYEQYF. CDR3 nucleotides: TGTGCCAGCAGCCAAGAGGGCAGGAGTCCTCCCTACGAGCAGTACTTC.

DNA for the CDR3: TGTGCCTGGAGGGGCGGGGACAGGAACTCCTACGAGCAGTACTTC. This translates into CAWRGGDRNSYEQYF. The chain couples TRBV30 to TRBJ2-7; 8 nucleotides match TRBD1. The CDR3 is 15 residues long. V trimming: 3 bases; J trimming: 0 bases; junction bases outside the gene matches: 7. CDR1 and CDR2 (germline): GTSNPN, SVGIG (reference sequence).

J is TRBJ1-5 and V is TRBV28; maybe TRBD1 (6 bases). The germline V gene encodes CDR1 MDHEN and CDR2 SYDVKM. CDR3 length: 14 amino acids. V lost 5 bases and J lost 6, with 14 bases in between. The chain's CDR3 is CASSLGGYGQPQHF. In DNA form, the CDR3 reads TGTGCCAGCAGTCTAGGGGGATACGGTCAGCCCCAGCATTTT.

In DNA, the CDR3 is TGCGCCAGCAGCCAAGATAGGACTCAGGGGCCGGGCAATGAGCAGTTCTTC. It yields the protein CASSQDRTQGPGNEQFF. The V call is TRBV4-1, the J call TRBJ2-1; D possibly corresponds to TRBD1 (6 bases). Trimming pared 0 bases from V and 6 bases from J, leaving 18 bases between. Germline CDR1 and CDR2: MGHRA and YSYEKL. The CDR3 has 17 residues.

A few counts support this clone. This rearrangement joins TRBV27 to TRBJ2-7; no clear D gene. V lost 3 bases to trimming and J lost 3 bases, with 12 bases between them. Germline values: CDR1 MNHEY, CDR2 SMNVEV (reference sequence). The CDR3 consists of 14 residues. DNA for the CDR3: TGTGCCAGCAGTTTTCGATCCGTCGGCTACGAGCAGTACTTC. It encodes CASSFRSVGYEQYF.

V usage is TRBV11-3 and J usage is TRBJ2-2; D possibly corresponds to TRBD1 (6 bases). There are 13 residues in the CDR3. The V gene's germline CDR1 is SGHNT and CDR2 YENEEA. Trimming pared 5 bases from V and 4 bases from J, leaving 8 bases between. The CDR3 sequence is CASSLQGTGELFF. DNA for the CDR3: TGTGCCAGCAGCCTACAGGGCACCGGGGAGCTGTTTTTT.

The V call is TRBV5-1, the J call TRBJ2-3; D call uncertain. The CDR3 has 14 residues. Germline V gene sequence: CDR1 SGHRS, CDR2 YFSETQ. V was shortened by 1 base and J by 6 bases, with 12 bases between the two germline ends. The CDR3 protein is CASSLTRAPDTQYF. As DNA, the CDR3 is TGCGCCAGCAGCTTGACAAGGGCTCCGGATACGCAGTATTTT.

The sample holds one count of this clone. The genes are TRBV7-3 and TRBJ2-6; D is possibly TRBD2 (6 bases). Germline values: CDR1 SGHTA, CDR2 FQGTGA. This CDR3 is built from 17 residues. The V and J ends lost 2 bases and 0 bases respectively, with 11 bases between them. DNA for the CDR3: TGTGCCAGCAGCTTAGGAGGGGACGCCTCTGGGGCCAACGTCCTGACTTTC. Its protein product is CASSLGGDASGANVLTF. Drawing the rest from reference TRBV7-3 and TRBJ2-6, the complete variable domain is GAGVSQTPSNKVTEKGKYVELRCDPISGHTALYWYRQSLGQGPEFLIYFQGTGAADDSGLPNDRFFAVRPEGSVSTLKIQRTERGDSAVYLCASSLGGDASGANVLTFGAGSRLTVL.

This chain joins TRBV10-3 and TRBJ1-2; 8 nucleotides agree with TRBD1. The germline V gene encodes CDR1 ENHRY and CDR2 SYGVKD. The CDR3 sequence is 17 residues long. The J segment lost 0 bases and the V segment lost 6 bases, leaving 12 bases of the junction unmatched. CDR3 DNA: TGTGCCATCAGATACGACAGGGGCCGGGGGGCTAACTATGGCTACACCTTC. Its protein product is CAIRYDRGRGANYGYTF.

This clone has more than one count but fewer than ten. The V gene is TRBV29-1, the J gene TRBJ1-1; 7 nucleotides align to TRBD1. The CDR3 runs 13 residues. Germline-derived CDR1 and CDR2 are SQVTM and ANQGSEA. V lost 7 bases and J lost 0; bases outside the gene matches: 5. CDR3 region: CSAGTVMNTEAFF. DNA of the CDR3: TGCAGCGCGGGGACAGTCATGAACACTGAAGCTTTCTTT. The full variable domain, in which reference TRBV29-1 and TRBJ1-1 provide the parts outside the CDR3, is SAVISQKPSRDICQRGTSLTIQCQVDSQVTMMFWYRQQPGQSLTLIATANQGSEATYESGFVIDKFPISRPNLTFSTLTVSNMSPEDSSIYLCSAGTVMNTEAFFGQGTRLTVV.

This sequence joins TRBV29-1 and TRBJ2-1; D unclear. Trimming left V 1 base short and J 9 bases short, with 13 bases between. This CDR3 comprises 13 residues. Germline-derived CDR1 and CDR2 are SQVTM and ANQGSEA. The CDR3: CSVEASRAGEQFF. DNA for the CDR3: TGCAGCGTTGAAGCGTCCCGGGCCGGTGAGCAGTTCTTC.

This clone was recorded once. In DNA, the CDR3 is TGTGCCACCAAAAAACTACAGACACTCAACTATGGCTACACCTTC. Its protein product is CATKKLQTLNYGYTF. This chain uses TRBV27 with TRBJ1-2; no definite D call. V was cut by 10 bases and J by 2 bases, with 20 bases left in between. Germline CDR1 MNHEY, CDR2 SMNVEV (reference sequence). This CDR3 is built from 15 residues.

This chain links TRBV7-2 with TRBJ1-4; TRBD1 aligns across 10 bases. The CDR3 covers 16 residues. Trimming at V came to 3 bases and at J to 3 bases, leaving 4 bases not matched to a gene. CDR1 and CDR2 (germline): SGHTA, FQGNSA. The CDR3 region has the DNA TGTGCCAGCAGCTTCCCGGGACAGGGGTCTAATGAAAAACTGTTTTTT. Translation gives CASSFPGQGSNEKLFF.

This clone was recorded only once. V is TRBV6-5 and J is TRBJ2-7; D is perhaps TRBD2 (5 bases). The CDR3 loop spans 13 amino acids. The germline V gene encodes CDR1 MNHEY and CDR2 SVGAGI. V lost 0 bases to trimming and J lost 6 bases, with 9 bases between them. DNA of the CDR3: TGTGCCAGCAGTTACTCGAGTCGGGGCGAGCAGTACTTC. Translation gives CASSYSSRGEQYF.

By proportion, this clone is medium-sized. CDR3 amino acids: CAIAGNQNSPLHF. CDR3 nucleotide sequence: TGTGCCATCGCGGGGAATCAGAATTCACCCCTCCACTTT. The chain recombines TRBV10-3 with TRBJ1-6; no clear D. The CDR3 consists of 13 residues. With 8 bases removed from V and 7 bases from J, the gap between germline ends came to 12 bases. Germline CDR1 and CDR2: ENHRY and SYGVKD.

The chain has TRBV4-3 and TRBJ2-1; D might be TRBD2 (5 bases). This CDR3 region has 14 residues. Deletions cut 0 bases from V and 9 bases from J, with 12 bases between. Germline V gene data show CDR1 as LGHNA and CDR2 as YSLEER. CDR3 amino acids: CASSQEIGGAEQFF. DNA of the CDR3: TGCGCCAGCAGCCAAGAAATAGGAGGAGCTGAGCAGTTCTTC.

The V call is TRBV14, the J call TRBJ1-1, with 10 bases aligning to TRBD1. CDR1 and CDR2 (germline): SGHDN, FVKESK. V was clipped by 0 bases and J by 1 base; unmatched bases: 14. The CDR3 has 20 residues. The CDR3 DNA is TGTGCCAGCAGCCAAGATGAGGTAACCGGGACAGGGGAGTGGAACACTGAAGCTTTCTTT. It is translated as CASSQDEVTGTGEWNTEAFF.

This clone has only a few counts. The chain combines TRBV4-2 with TRBJ2-2; D is uncertain. Germline CDR1 LGHNA, CDR2 YNFKEQ. The CDR3 covers 14 residues. V lost 2 bases and J lost 4, with 8 bases in between. The CDR3 DNA reads as TGTGCCAGCAGCCAAAGGGTGGCCACCGGGGAGCTGTTTTTT. Protein product: CASSQRVATGELFF.

The chain's CDR3 is CASSESGGFGYTF. In nucleotides, the CDR3 is TGTGCCAGCAGTGAATCTGGGGGGTTTGGCTACACCTTC. The rearrangement links TRBV6-1 to TRBJ1-2, with D maybe TRBD1 (5 bases). V dropped 2 bases and J dropped 7 bases, with 11 bases sitting between them. In germline, CDR1 is MNHNS, CDR2 SASEGT. The CDR3 has 13 residues.

There are a few counts of this clone. The rearrangement links TRBV9 to TRBJ1-3; D is uncertain. The length of the CDR3 is 21 residues. Germline assignment: CDR1 SGDLS and CDR2 YYNGEE. The ends were cut back, 3 bases at V and 5 bases at J, with 33 bases in the middle. Here the CDR3 DNA reads TGTGCCAGCAGCGGGCACCCCGAAGTAGTCGCTACCGGGAACCCTCGAAACACCATATATTTT. Its translation is CASSGHPEVVATGNPRNTIYF.